These T cell receptor beta chains were read from a single sample in a study of T cells in Graves' hyperthyroidism and ophthalmopathy. MiXCR, run by TCRdb on the multiplex PCR reads, gives a single entry per CDR3 protein. The table has a few hundred thousand distinct CDR3 sequences, approximately 13% seen once. Source material: blood. The receptors stem from a woman in her forties with Graves' ophthalmopathy. The CDR3 runs from the conserved cysteine through the conserved F or W. The D gene is left open where the match is weak. For some rows the clone size is stated as once, few or many, or as a class when expanded; others skip it.

j_call | d_call | v_call | clone_size | cdr3_nt | cdr3_aa
TRBJ1-5 | TRBD1 | TRBV5-5 | few | TGTGCCAGCAGCCCGACAGGGGAAAGTCAGCCCCAGCATTTT | CASSPTGESQPQHF
TRBJ2-1 | . | TRBV20-1 | . | TGCAGTGCTAGAGGTCCAGTGGATGAGCAGTTCTTC | CSARGPVDEQFF
TRBJ2-3 | TRBD2 | TRBV28 | many | TGTGCCAGCAGTGACCGACTAGCCCTAACAGATACGCAGTATTTT | CASSDRLALTDTQYF
TRBJ2-5 | . | TRBV18 | many | TGTGCCAGCTCACGAGGTACTGTTGAGACCCAGTACTTC | CASSRGTVETQYF
TRBJ2-1 | . | TRBV11-2 | . | TGTGCCAGCAGCGAGCGGTTAAGCACCTACAATGAGCAGTTCTTC | CASSERLSTYNEQFF
TRBJ2-1 | TRBD2 | TRBV28 | many | TGTGCCAGCAGTTTATTTACCGGGACTAGGGTCTACAATGAGCAGTTCTTC | CASSLFTGTRVYNEQFF
TRBJ1-5 | TRBD1 | TRBV2 | many | TGTGCCAGCGGGGAGACAGGGAGCAGTCAGCCCCAGCATTTT | CASGETGSSQPQHF
TRBJ1-6 | . | TRBV6-1 | . | TGTGCCAGCAGGAGGGGGGATGTTAGCTCACCCCCCCACTTT | CASRRGDVSSPPHF
TRBJ1-1 | . | TRBV12-3/TRBV12-4 | . | TGTGCCAGCAGTTTTTACCTGAACACTGAAGCTTTCTTT | CASSFYLNTEAFF
TRBJ1-1 | . | TRBV29-1 | few | TGCAGCGTTGAAGATCTAGGGTCGTTCGCTGAAGCTTTCTTT | CSVEDLGSFAEAFF
TRBJ1-1 | . | TRBV12-3/TRBV12-4 | many | TGTGCCAGCAGTTTAGTTGGAGGGTGGAACACTGAAGCTTTCTTT | CASSLVGGWNTEAFF
TRBJ2-7 | TRBD1 | TRBV6-1 | many | TGTGCCAGCATTGGGACAGTTCCCTACGAGCAGTACTTC | CASIGTVPYEQYF